The source of this T cell receptor beta chain is a study of Tregs in tolerant kidney transplant recipients. Whole-study findings and limits: Nucleotide sequences could not be compared across some patients' samples due to primer changes. Findings come from small patient numbers and require larger validation. Antigen-driven expansion was suggested because donor-specific Tregs expanded more than all Tregs in tolerant patients.

The V segment lost 1 base and the J segment 6 bases; nucleotides outside the gene matches: 7. This CDR3 region has 15 residues. Germline CDR1 is SGHRS and CDR2 is YFSETQ. CFSE-labeled recipient PBMCs were cultured more than 5 days with irradiated graft donor PBMCs, then FACS-sorted. As regards this clone: The antigen remains unidentified.

Produced via immunoSEQ multiplex PCR; TCRdb's table is partial and in-frame only. The sample includes several thousand clones, roughly 36% of them seen just once. Specimen: CD8+ T cells from blood cultured with allogeneic cells, collected before the transplant. The chain has TRBV5-1 and TRBJ2-7, with TRBD1 matching 10 bases. The sequence derives from a human patient who received a combined kidney and bone marrow transplant. In nucleotides, the CDR3 is TGCGCCAGCAGCTTGTCCGGGACAGGGGCCCGCGAGCAGTACTTC. This gives the protein CASSLSGTGAREQYF.